The clone carrying this TCR beta chain appeared a few times. These data come from a study of identical twins. Per germline, CDR1 DFQATT and CDR2 SNEGSKA (reference sequence). The CDR3 sequence is 14 residues long. The V and J ends lost 0 bases and 4 bases respectively, with 12 bases between them. TCRdb processed the 5' RACE reads anew with MiXCR; each CDR3 protein has one entry. This table has roughly 690,000 distinct CDR3 sequences, roughly 6% appearing once. The chain combines TRBV20-1 with TRBJ2-5, with D possibly TRBD2 on 5 matching bases. The clonotype comes from a man aged 18 to 35 in good health. The sample consisted of naive T cells sorted from blood. In DNA form, the CDR3 reads TGCAGTGCTAGAGATATTAGACGGGGAGAGACCCAGTACTTC. It specifies CSARDIRRGETQYF.